The 27 T cell receptor beta chains reported below all come from one sample, sequenced in a study of cytomegalovirus exposure and HLA in healthy donors (dated by TCRdb to 2016 to 2017). Receptor libraries were prepared by the immunoSEQ multiplex PCR assay. The multiplex PCR relied on a mix of 60 forward primers for TCR Vbeta segments and 13 reverse primers for TCR Jbeta segments. TCRdb stores this immuneACCESS table with in-frame sequences only. Part of the clones is absent; in the studies checked, under half of the shortfall reflects unresolved V genes, and no reason is known for the rest. This sample's listing comprises about 48,000 clones. Jointly, the top ten make up 5.5% to 7% of the sample. Material: PBMCs. All receptors derive from a male donor in good health and CMV-seropositive.

CDR3 region: CASSLRDRGVNTEAFF. CDR3 bases: TGTGCCAGCAGCTTAAGGGACAGGGGGGTGAACACTGAAGCTTTCTTT. The chain has TRBV7-6 and TRBJ1-1; 11 positions match TRBD1. Germline CDR1 and CDR2: SGHVS and FNYEAQ. This CDR3 spans 16 amino acids. V lost 2 bases, J lost 0 bases, and 2 bases stayed unmatched.

The V gene is TRBV11-2, the J gene TRBJ2-5; tentatively, D is TRBD2 (6 bases). CDR3 length: 14 residues. The germline V and J ends were trimmed by 1 base and 5 bases, with 11 bases remaining between them. The germline gives CDR1 SGHAT, CDR2 FQNNGV. The CDR3 coding sequence is TGTGCCAGCAGCTTAGCGGCGGGGTATGAGACCCAGTACTTC. This codes for CASSLAAGYETQYF.

This chain uses TRBV7-3 with TRBJ1-5; D uncertain. V gave up 5 bases and J gave up 3 bases, with 8 bases separating them. Germline V gives CDR1 SGHTA, CDR2 FQGTGA. The CDR3 is made up of 13 amino acids. The DNA of the CDR3 is TGTGCCAGCAGCCCCGGGGTCAATCAGCCCCAGCATTTT. It codes for CASSPGVNQPQHF.

The V and J genes are TRBV6-6 and TRBJ2-7, with D unclear. Germline V gene data show CDR1 as MNHNY and CDR2 as SVGAGI (reference sequence). CDR3 length: 11 amino acids. Trimming shortened V by 6 bases and J by 2 bases, and 5 bases separated the two germline ends. This chain's CDR3 is CASSPAYEQYF. The DNA of the CDR3 is TGTGCCAGCAGCCCCGCCTACGAGCAGTACTTC.

The genes are TRBV5-1 and TRBJ2-5; 7 bases match TRBD1. The end of the DNA aligns better with TRBJ2-7, so the J call may be wrong. This CDR3 has 15 residues. Germline V gene lookup returns CDR1 SGHRS and CDR2 YFSETQ. The CDR3 DNA follows: TGCGCCAGCAGCCCAGGACCGGGACAGAGCTACGAGCAGTACTTC. It encodes CASSPGPGQSYEQYF.

With respect to this clone: The junction departs from the called germline gene at one end, perhaps through a read error. The same CDR3 can be traced to other DNA sequences in this sample. V is TRBV6-6 and J is TRBJ1-1; D not certain. The CDR3 is 11 residues long. CDR1 is MNHNY and CDR2 is SVGAGI in the germline V gene (reference sequence). CDR3 sequence (DNA): TGTGCCAGCAGTTACAACAGTGAAGCTTTCTTT. It encodes CASSYNSEAFF.

The J gene is TRBJ2-1, the V gene TRBV7-2; D uncertain. V was clipped by 0 bases and J by 3 bases, with 18 bases between them. The CDR3 extends over 18 amino acids. CDR1 is SGHTA and CDR2 is FQGNSA in the germline V gene. DNA of the CDR3: TGTGCCAGCAGCTTAGCCCCCCCCACACACCACCACTACAATGAGCAGTTCTTC. Translating gives CASSLAPPTHHHYNEQFF.

The chain joins TRBV19 to TRBJ2-3, with D possibly TRBD1 on 6 matching bases. This CDR3 contains 17 residues. Trimming removed 5 bases from V and 1 base from J, with 19 bases in between. Germline V gives CDR1 LNHDA, CDR2 SQIVND (reference sequence). The CDR3 coding sequence is TGTGCCAGTAGTCAACTCGGACAGACCCTCGGCACAGATACGCAGTATTTT. This sequence encodes CASSQLGQTLGTDTQYF.

The chain is built from TRBV5-1 and TRBJ2-1; possibly TRBD2 for D (6 bases). Trimming took off 2 bases at V and 0 bases at J, with 12 bases between the two ends. The V gene's germline CDR1 is SGHRS and CDR2 YFSETQ. The CDR3 runs to 16 residues. The CDR3, as DNA: TGCGCCAGCAGCTTATCCGCGGGGAGCTCCTACAATGAGCAGTTCTTC. Protein: CASSLSAGSSYNEQFF.

V and J are TRBV10-3 and TRBJ1-3, with D perhaps matching TRBD1 (6 bases). The CDR3 loop spans 16 amino acids. The V end lost 6 bases, the J end lost 0 bases, and 15 bases lay between the germline ends. Germline V gene sequence: CDR1 ENHRY, CDR2 SYGVKD. CDR3 in amino acids: CAIRPRQESSGNTIYF. The CDR3 DNA sequence: TGTGCCATCAGGCCCCGACAGGAGAGCTCTGGAAACACCATATATTTT.

The chain joins TRBV5-5 to TRBJ1-5; 8 bases align to TRBD1. The CDR3 contains 14 residues. After removal of 4 bases from V and 5 bases from J, the junction contained 5 bases not matched to a gene. Germline CDR1 SGHKS, CDR2 YYEKEE (reference sequence). The CDR3 bases are TGTGCCAGCAGCACTGGACAGGGCTATCAGCCCCAGCATTTT. This sequence encodes CASSTGQGYQPQHF. The full variable domain, rest sourced from reference TRBV5-5 and TRBJ1-5, is DAGVTQSPTHLIKTRGQQVTLRCSPISGHKSVSWYQQVLGQGPQFIFQYYEKEERGRGNFPDRFSARQFPNYSSELNVNALLLGDSALYLCASSTGQGYQPQHFGDGTRLSIL.

This chain connects TRBV6-4 to TRBJ1-2; possible D gene TRBD1, 5 bases. The CDR3 spans 15 residues. V was shortened by 6 bases and J by 4 bases, with 18 bases between the two germline ends. Germline-derived CDR1 and CDR2 are MRHNA and SNTAGT. CDR3 in amino acids: CASRTAPGGTYGYTF. In DNA, the CDR3 is TGTGCCAGCAGGACGGCCCCGGGAGGGACCTATGGCTACACCTTC.

The gene calls are TRBV20-1 and TRBJ2-7; D gene ambiguous. The length of the CDR3 is 11 residues. Germline CDR1 reads DFQATT; CDR2 reads SNEGSKA (reference sequence). With 3 bases removed from V and 4 bases from J, the gap between germline ends came to 7 bases. The CDR3 DNA follows: TGCAGTGCTAGCCCCGGTTACGAGCAGTACTTC. The encoded protein is CSASPGYEQYF.

V usage is TRBV6-6 and J usage is TRBJ2-3, with 9 bases lining up with TRBD2. The CDR3 runs to 16 residues. CDR1 and CDR2 from the germline V gene are MNHNY and SVGAGI (reference sequence). The V segment lost 6 bases and the J segment 6 bases; nucleotides outside the gene matches: 13. In nucleotides, the CDR3 is TGTGCCAGCAGCCCAGGGGCGGGGGGGCTCCGGGATACGCAGTATTTT. It encodes CASSPGAGGLRDTQYF.

This rearrangement joins TRBV30 to TRBJ2-3; perhaps TRBD1 as D (6 bases). The V and J ends lost 4 bases and 4 bases respectively, with 15 bases between them. Germline CDR1 and CDR2: GTSNPN and SVGIG (reference sequence). The CDR3 consists of 14 residues. The CDR3 spells CAWTVPGHPDTQYF. CDR3 sequence (DNA): TGTGCCTGGACCGTCCCGGGACACCCAGATACGCAGTATTTT.

The rearrangement joins TRBV7-8 to TRBJ2-7; 13 bases are a match to TRBD2. This CDR3 has 15 residues. The V gene end was trimmed by 5 bases and the J gene end by 2 bases; junction bases not matched to a gene: 3. Per the germline V gene, CDR1 is SGHVS and CDR2 is FQNEAQ. DNA for the CDR3: TGTGCCAGCAGCCCGGGACTAGCGGGGACCTACGAGCAGTACTTC. It is translated as CASSPGLAGTYEQYF.

The chain recombines TRBV4-1 with TRBJ1-4; D is ambiguous. V lost 0 bases and J 8 bases, leaving 4 bases between the germline ends. CDR1 is MGHRA and CDR2 is YSYEKL in the germline V gene. This CDR3 has 12 residues. The CDR3 sequence is CASSQDPEKLFF. The CDR3 bases are TGCGCCAGCAGCCAAGATCCAGAAAAACTGTTTTTT.

The J gene is TRBJ1-1, the V gene TRBV11-2; 9 nucleotides align to TRBD1. V lost 3 bases, J lost 7 bases, and 3 bases stayed unmatched. Germline assignment: CDR1 SGHAT and CDR2 FQNNGV. The CDR3 is made up of 13 amino acids. CDR3 coding DNA: TGTGCCAGCAGCTTGGGACAGGGCCGTGAAGCTTTCTTT. Its translation: CASSLGQGREAFF.

The chain is built from TRBV5-1 and TRBJ1-4; 7 bases map to TRBD1. V was clipped by 4 bases and J by 6 bases; unmatched bases: 6. Germline V gene data show CDR1 as SGHRS and CDR2 as YFSETQ. CDR3 length equals 14 residues. CDR3 bases: TGCGCCAGCAGCACACAGGGGTGGGATGAAAAACTGTTTTTT. This sequence encodes CASSTQGWDEKLFF. Full variable domain (outside the CDR3, taken from reference TRBV5-1 and TRBJ1-4): KAGVTQTPRYLIKTRGQQVTLSCSPISGHRSVSWYQQTPGQGLQFLFEYFSETQRNKGNFPGRFSGRQFSNSRSEMNVSTLELGDSALYLCASSTQGWDEKLFFGSGTQLSVL.

The rearrangement links TRBV6-5 to TRBJ2-7; the D gene is possibly TRBD1 (5 bases). This CDR3 has 15 amino acids. Trimming cost V 6 bases and J 3 bases, with 18 bases left between them. Germline V gene lookup returns CDR1 MNHEY and CDR2 SVGAGI. As DNA, the CDR3 is TGTGCCAGCAGCCACGACAGACGAGCGTACTACGAGCAGTACTTC. Translating it yields CASSHDRRAYYEQYF.

The gene calls are TRBV10-3 and TRBJ1-1; 7 bases map to TRBD1. Germline CDR1 ENHRY, CDR2 SYGVKD. CDR3 length equals 13 residues. The junction had 1 base not matched to a gene; V was cut back by 6 bases and J by 0 bases. Here the CDR3 reads CAIRGTVNTEAFF. The CDR3 DNA is TGTGCCATCAGAGGGACAGTGAACACTGAAGCTTTCTTT.

The chain employs TRBV28 and TRBJ1-2; TRBD1 might be the D (6 bases). Per the germline V gene, CDR1 is MDHEN and CDR2 is SYDVKM. Trimming shortened V by 5 bases and J by 3 bases, and 10 bases separated the two germline ends. This CDR3 is 13 amino acids long. In DNA, the CDR3 is TGTGCCAGCAGTACGACAGGAGACTATGGCTACACCTTC. Protein sequence: CASSTTGDYGYTF.

The chain has TRBV7-9 and TRBJ2-7; D ambiguous. The ends were cut back, 1 base at V and 7 bases at J, with 14 bases in the middle. The CDR3 covers 14 residues. Germline V gene data show CDR1 as SEHNR and CDR2 as FQNEAQ (reference sequence). The CDR3 here is CASSLGSNLREQYF. The CDR3 region has the DNA TGTGCCAGCAGCTTAGGCTCCAACCTGCGTGAGCAGTACTTC.

This chain uses TRBV4-3 with TRBJ2-1; D not certain. This CDR3 has 15 residues. Trimming took 0 bases from V and 8 from J, leaving 14 bases between them. In germline, CDR1 is LGHNA, CDR2 YSLEER. CDR3 protein: CASSQDSPARDEQFF. CDR3 nucleotides: TGCGCCAGCAGCCAAGATTCCCCGGCCCGGGATGAGCAGTTCTTC.

This chain links TRBV5-1 with TRBJ2-2; D remains ambiguous. The V gene's germline CDR1 is SGHRS and CDR2 YFSETQ. V gave up 2 bases and J gave up 3 bases, with 11 bases separating them. The CDR3 runs to 15 residues. The CDR3 loop is CASSLFGSDTGELFF. The CDR3 nucleotides read TGCGCCAGCAGCTTATTCGGGTCAGACACCGGGGAGCTGTTTTTT.

J is TRBJ2-2 and V is TRBV6-6; tentatively, D is TRBD2 (6 bases). The CDR3 has 12 residues. Germline V gives CDR1 MNHNY, CDR2 SVGAGI (reference sequence). The ends were cut back, 5 bases at V and 8 bases at J, with 9 bases in the middle. The CDR3 reads CASSRLDGELFF. The DNA for the CDR3 is TGTGCCAGCAGTCGACTAGATGGGGAGCTGTTTTTT.

The V call is TRBV7-2, the J call TRBJ2-5; TRBD2 might be the D (5 bases). Trimming shortened V by 4 bases and J by 4 bases, and 22 bases separated the two germline ends. The CDR3 is made up of 17 amino acids. The germline V gene has CDR1 SGHTA and CDR2 FQGNSA. DNA for the CDR3: TGTGCCAGCAGCTCATCAGAGCTAGCTGACTACAGAGAGACCCAGTACTTC. This gives the protein CASSSSELADYRETQYF.